The source of this TCR beta chain is a study of blood T cell repertoires in COVID-19. The wider study: Both acute and convalescent COVID-19 samples were obtained from the United States, Italy and Spain. PBMCs, B-cell-depleted T cells, or T cells were the source of the cDNA or gDNA that made up the material.

CDR3 length equals 14 residues. V lost 5 bases to trimming and J lost 6 bases; unmatched junction nucleotides: 6. Looked up from germline, CDR1 is SGHVS and CDR2 is FQNEAQ. Using immunoSEQ multiplex PCR, the repertoire was profiled, and TCRdb retains in-frame clones only, with some absent. The repertoire consists of more than 300,000 clones, with about 93% occurring once and the leading ten covering roughly 3.5%. The material sequenced was peripheral blood. V usage is TRBV7-8 and J usage is TRBJ1-4, with 7 bases that match TRBD1. The sequence was obtained from a woman under 30 who had recovered from COVID-19. CDR3 in amino acids: CASSDRTGDEKLFF. DNA for the CDR3: TGTGCCAGCAGCGACCGGACAGGTGATGAAAAACTGTTTTTT.